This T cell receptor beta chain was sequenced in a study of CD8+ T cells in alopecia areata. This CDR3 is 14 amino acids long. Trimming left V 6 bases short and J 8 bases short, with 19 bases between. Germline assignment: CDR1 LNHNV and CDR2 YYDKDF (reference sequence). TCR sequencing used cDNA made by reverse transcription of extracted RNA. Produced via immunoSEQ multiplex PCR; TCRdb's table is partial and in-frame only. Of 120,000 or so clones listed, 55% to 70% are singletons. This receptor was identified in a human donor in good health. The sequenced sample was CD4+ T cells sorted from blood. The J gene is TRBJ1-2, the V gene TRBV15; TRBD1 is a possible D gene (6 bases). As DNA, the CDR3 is TGTGCCACCAGGTATCACAGGGAAAGCCGGGGCTACACCTTC. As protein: CATRYHRESRGYTF.